What follows are 27 T cell receptor beta chains derived from one specimen sequenced in a study of CD8+ T cells in alopecia areata. Extraction of RNA preceded its reverse transcription into cDNA, which served as the sequencing template. The protocol was immunoSEQ multiplex PCR, while the TCRdb copy is restricted to in-frame clones and leaves out a portion. The sample has about 120,000 clones, around 56% seen once. As for treatment: oral pan-JAK inhibitor, 5-10 mg twice daily. This specimen was CD4+ T cells sorted from blood, taken at week 4, from a patient treated with tofacitinib. The receptors derive from a human donor with alopecia areata.

J is TRBJ2-1 and V is TRBV4-1; 10 bases fit TRBD1. Germline V gene sequence: CDR1 MGHRA, CDR2 YSYEKL. This CDR3 contains 17 residues. The V gene end was trimmed by 6 bases and the J gene end by 1 base; junction bases not matched to a gene: 9. The CDR3 loop reads CASSQTRDRGSYNEQFF. The DNA of the CDR3 is TGCGCCAGCAGTCAAACCCGGGACAGGGGTTCCTACAATGAGCAGTTCTTC.

V usage is TRBV29-1 and J usage is TRBJ1-5; D may be TRBD1 (5 bases). The germline CDR1 and CDR2 sequences are SQVTM and ANQGSEA. V shed 5 bases and J shed 3 bases, with 11 bases lying between them. The CDR3 loop spans 13 amino acids. The CDR3 region has the DNA TGCAGCGTTCTTCCCAGGGCCAATCAGCCCCAGCATTTT. It yields the protein CSVLPRANQPQHF.

With respect to this clone: A junction boundary mismatches the germline segment, possibly from a read error. The chain carries TRBV2 and TRBJ2-3, with TRBD2 matching over 8 bases. The CDR3 consists of 11 residues. Germline V gives CDR1 SNHLY, CDR2 FYNNEI. The CDR3 nucleotides are TGTGCCAGCAGTGGAGCGACTAGCGTGAATTTT. Translated, it gives CASSGATSVNF.

The chain couples TRBV30 to TRBJ1-1; the D is unclear. Trimming removed 4 bases at V and 1 base at J, with 7 bases between. This CDR3 spans 12 amino acids. Germline V gene data show CDR1 as GTSNPN and CDR2 as SVGIG (reference sequence). The CDR3 DNA follows: TGTGCCTGGAACCAGCCGAACACTGAAGCTTTCTTT. This translates into CAWNQPNTEAFF. Looking up the rest from reference TRBV30 and TRBJ1-1 gives the full variable domain: SQTIHQWPATLVQPVGSPLSLECTVEGTSNPNLYWYRQAAGRGLQLLFYSVGIGQISSEVPQNLSASRPQDRQFILSSKKLLLSDSGFYLCAWNQPNTEAFFGQGTRLTVV.

This clone was found a few times. The chain is built from TRBV7-9 and TRBJ1-1; D remains ambiguous. V dropped 6 bases and J dropped 1 base, with 9 bases sitting between them. CDR1 and CDR2 from the germline V gene are SEHNR and FQNEAQ (reference sequence). The CDR3 covers 13 residues. CDR3 residues: CASRRGENTEAFF. CDR3 DNA sequence: TGTGCCAGCAGAAGAGGCGAGAACACTGAAGCTTTCTTT.

Only a few counts were recorded for this clone. This rearrangement joins TRBV29-1 to TRBJ2-7; D is unclear. The length of the CDR3 is 12 residues. The germline V and J ends were trimmed by 2 bases and 2 bases, with 7 bases remaining between them. Germline CDR1 is SQVTM and CDR2 is ANQGSEA. CDR3 DNA sequence: TGCAGCGTTGAAACGAACACCTACGAGCAGTACTTC. It translates to CSVETNTYEQYF.

V usage is TRBV29-1 and J usage is TRBJ1-1; TRBD1 matches at 7 bases. CDR1 is SQVTM, CDR2 ANQGSEA, per germline. J lost 3 bases, V lost 7 bases, and 8 bases had no gene match. CDR3 length equals 13 residues. CDR3 sequence reads: CSAHRGPDTEAFF. The CDR3 DNA reads TGCAGCGCCCACAGGGGCCCGGACACTGAAGCTTTCTTT. The full variable domain, its missing parts supplied by reference TRBV29-1 and TRBJ1-1, is SAVISQKPSRDICQRGTSLTIQCQVDSQVTMMFWYRQQPGQSLTLIATANQGSEATYESGFVIDKFPISRPNLTFSTLTVSNMSPEDSSIYLCSAHRGPDTEAFFGQGTRLTVV.

The chain combines TRBV14 with TRBJ1-2; unclear D gene. Trimming removed 3 bases from V and 3 bases from J, with 8 bases in between. The CDR3 extends over 13 amino acids. The germline V gene encodes CDR1 SGHDN and CDR2 FVKESK. CDR3 residues: CASSQEIYYGYTF. The CDR3 DNA is TGTGCCAGCAGCCAGGAGATCTACTATGGCTACACCTTC.

This CDR3 is CAKGAGGGSGANVLTF. Written as DNA, the CDR3 is TGTGCCAAAGGGGCGGGAGGAGGCTCTGGGGCCAACGTCCTGACTTTC. The chain employs TRBV30 and TRBJ2-6, with 8 bases matching TRBD2. Germline CDR1 reads GTSNPN; CDR2 reads SVGIG (reference sequence). The CDR3 consists of 16 residues. V was clipped by 8 bases and J by 0 bases; unmatched bases: 9.

The V gene is TRBV29-1, the J gene TRBJ1-2; 9 bases fit TRBD1. With V trimmed by 7 bases and J by 6 bases, 6 bases remained unmatched. Germline CDR1 is SQVTM and CDR2 is ANQGSEA. This CDR3 contains 12 residues. The CDR3 nucleotides are TGCAGCGGAGTACAGGGGGCGGATGGCTACACCTTC. Protein sequence: CSGVQGADGYTF.

The rearrangement joins TRBV7-3 to TRBJ2-6; D is unresolved. V lost 2 bases to trimming and J lost 0 bases, with 5 bases between them. The V gene's germline CDR1 is SGHTA and CDR2 FQGTGA. The CDR3 has 15 amino acids. In DNA form, the CDR3 reads TGTGCCAGCAGCTTAGGTGGCTCTGGGGCCAACGTCCTGACTTTC. This codes for CASSLGGSGANVLTF. Looking up the rest from reference TRBV7-3 and TRBJ2-6 gives the full variable domain: GAGVSQTPSNKVTEKGKYVELRCDPISGHTALYWYRQSLGQGPEFLIYFQGTGAADDSGLPNDRFFAVRPEGSVSTLKIQRTERGDSAVYLCASSLGGSGANVLTFGAGSRLTVL.

This sequence joins TRBV5-1 and TRBJ2-1; 12 bases are shared with TRBD2. Germline V gene lookup returns CDR1 SGHRS and CDR2 YFSETQ. This CDR3 contains 16 residues. Losses at the gene ends were 5 bases for V and 7 bases for J; bases not matched to a gene: 10. As DNA, the CDR3 is TGCGCCAGCAGGTCTCTAGCGGGAGGGTCAGGGAATGAGCAGTTCTTC. It translates to CASRSLAGGSGNEQFF.

The chain couples TRBV6-5 to TRBJ1-2; 8 bases agree with TRBD1. The CDR3 is made up of 14 amino acids. V lost 2 bases, J lost 6 bases, and 5 bases stayed unmatched. Germline CDR1 and CDR2: MNHEY and SVGAGI. CDR3 sequence reads: CASSYRDRRNGYTF. The CDR3 coding sequence is TGTGCCAGCAGTTACCGGGACAGGCGGAATGGCTACACCTTC.

The DNA of the CDR3 is TGCAGCGTGAGCCCCATACTAGCCCATGAGCAGTTCTTC. Encoded protein: CSVSPILAHEQFF. V usage is TRBV29-1 and J usage is TRBJ2-1; possibly TRBD2 for D (6 bases). CDR3 length: 13 amino acids. The germline V and J ends were trimmed by 6 bases and 8 bases, with 17 bases remaining between them. CDR1 and CDR2 from the germline V gene are SQVTM and ANQGSEA.

V gene TRBV2 combines with J gene TRBJ2-7; the D gene is possibly TRBD1 (5 bases). The germline gives CDR1 SNHLY, CDR2 FYNNEI. The V gene lost 3 bases and the J gene lost 8 bases, with 20 bases spanning the gap. The CDR3 spans 15 residues. CDR3 DNA sequence: TGTGCCAGCAGTGACAGGGAATCTATCTACGAGAAGCAGTACTTC. Translated: CASSDRESIYEKQYF.

The chain links TRBV15 to TRBJ2-3, with TRBD2 matching 7 bases. CDR3 length equals 14 residues. CDR1 and CDR2 from the germline V gene are LNHNV and YYDKDF (reference sequence). Unmatched junction bases numbered 10, after V lost 9 bases and J lost 4 bases. CDR3 amino acids: CATRGGGGPDTQYF. For the CDR3, the DNA is TGTGCCACACGAGGCGGGGGAGGACCAGATACGCAGTATTTT.

The chain has TRBV30 and TRBJ1-6, with a weak D call TRBD1 (6 bases). CDR1 is GTSNPN, CDR2 SVGIG, per germline (reference sequence). V lost 0 bases, J lost 7 bases, and 10 bases lay in between. The CDR3 is 14 residues long. This CDR3 is CAWSVGQQNSPLHF. The CDR3 DNA reads TGTGCCTGGAGTGTAGGACAGCAGAATTCACCCCTCCACTTT.

V is TRBV2 and J is TRBJ1-2; TRBD1 is a possible D gene (5 bases). The CDR3 is made up of 14 amino acids. Germline V lookup: CDR1 SNHLY, CDR2 FYNNEI. Trimming removed 4 bases at V and 4 bases at J, with 13 bases between. CDR3 coding DNA: TGTGCCAGCAGTGGAGACGGGGGACTCTATGGCTACACCTTC. It specifies CASSGDGGLYGYTF.

This chain joins TRBV5-6 and TRBJ2-1; 9 positions match TRBD2. The CDR3 is 17 amino acids. V lost 4 bases and J lost 2; bases outside the gene matches: 10. Germline CDR1 SGHDT, CDR2 YYEEEE. The CDR3 coding sequence is TGTGCCAGCAGCGGCGATAGCGGGAGAATTGCCTACAATGAGCAGTTCTTC. Its protein is CASSGDSGRIAYNEQFF.

CDR3: CASSLEAAGIQYF. In DNA form, the CDR3 reads TGCGCCAGCAGCTTGGAAGCCGCGGGAATTCAGTACTTC. The chain combines TRBV5-1 with TRBJ2-4; tentatively, D is TRBD2 (6 bases). Trimming stripped 0 bases from V and 10 bases from J, with 11 bases between. CDR3 length: 13 amino acids. Germline loops: CDR1 SGHRS, CDR2 YFSETQ.

The chain links TRBV6-5 to TRBJ2-2; 7 bases are shared with TRBD1. The CDR3 covers 15 residues. The germline V gene has CDR1 MNHEY and CDR2 SVGAGI. The V gene end was trimmed by 6 bases and the J gene end by 5 bases; junction bases not matched to a gene: 9. This chain's CDR3 is CASRNRGLTTGELFF. The CDR3 coding sequence is TGTGCCAGCAGAAACAGGGGTCTCACTACCGGGGAGCTGTTTTTT.

The chain combines TRBV9 with TRBJ2-1; 8 bases map to TRBD2. V trimming: 1 base; J trimming: 4 bases; junction bases outside the gene matches: 4. This CDR3 has 15 residues. Germline V gene data show CDR1 as SGDLS and CDR2 as YYNGEE. CDR3 protein: CASSVSLAEYNEQFF. The CDR3 DNA reads TGTGCCAGCAGCGTATCACTAGCGGAATACAATGAGCAGTTCTTC.

This clone was recorded a few times. The chain carries TRBV20-1 and TRBJ1-2; D perhaps matches TRBD1 (6 bases). CDR3 length equals 8 residues. Germline lookup yields CDR1 DFQATT and CDR2 SNEGSKA (reference sequence). The germline V and J ends were trimmed by 6 bases and 14 bases, with 10 bases remaining between them. This chain's CDR3 is CSAKQGTF. The CDR3 DNA is TGCAGTGCCAAACAGGGAACCTTC.

The J gene is TRBJ1-5, the V gene TRBV5-4; unclear D gene. The CDR3 has 14 amino acids. Trimming pared 0 bases from V and 1 base from J, leaving 5 bases between. Looked up from germline, CDR1 is SGHNT and CDR2 is YYREEE (reference sequence). CDR3 protein: CASSLAGSNQPQHF. DNA of the CDR3: TGTGCCAGCAGCTTGGCGGGGAGCAATCAGCCCCAGCATTTT.

This clone was detected a few times. The CDR3 reads CASSFPGGEETQYF. In nucleotides, the CDR3 is TGCGCCAGCAGCTTCCCCGGGGGGGAAGAGACCCAGTACTTC. The chain combines TRBV5-1 with TRBJ2-5; TRBD2 matches at 8 bases. The CDR3 sequence is 14 residues long. The V segment lost 2 bases and the J segment 3 bases; nucleotides outside the gene matches: 3. Germline values: CDR1 SGHRS, CDR2 YFSETQ. Using reference TRBV5-1 and TRBJ2-5 for the parts outside the CDR3, the full variable domain is KAGVTQTPRYLIKTRGQQVTLSCSPISGHRSVSWYQQTPGQGLQFLFEYFSETQRNKGNFPGRFSGRQFSNSRSEMNVSTLELGDSALYLCASSFPGGEETQYFGPGTRLLVL.

The rearrangement joins TRBV2 to TRBJ1-2; 9 positions agree with TRBD1. Germline V CDR1 and CDR2: SNHLY, FYNNEI. CDR3 length: 16 residues. V trimming: 6 bases; J trimming: 2 bases; junction bases outside the gene matches: 10. The CDR3 nucleotides are TGTGCCAGCAGAGCCACAGGGGGCGACTTAAACTATGGCTACACCTTC. This encodes CASRATGGDLNYGYTF. Variable domain in full (rest from reference TRBV2 and TRBJ1-2): EPEVTQTPSHQVTQMGQEVILRCVPISNHLYFYWYRQILGQKVEFLVSFYNNEISEKSEIFDDQFSVERPDGSNFTLKIRSTKLEDSAMYFCASRATGGDLNYGYTFGSGTRLTVV.

CDR3 DNA: TGCAGCGTGGCACAGGGTACTCTGAACACTGAAGCTTTCTTT. Its translation: CSVAQGTLNTEAFF. The V call is TRBV29-1, the J call TRBJ1-1; D perhaps matches TRBD1 (6 bases). The CDR3 is 14 amino acids. V gave up 6 bases and J gave up 0 bases, with 14 bases separating them. In germline, CDR1 is SQVTM, CDR2 ANQGSEA. The variable domain in full, with the rest retrieved from reference TRBV29-1 and TRBJ1-1, is SAVISQKPSRDICQRGTSLTIQCQVDSQVTMMFWYRQQPGQSLTLIATANQGSEATYESGFVIDKFPISRPNLTFSTLTVSNMSPEDSSIYLCSVAQGTLNTEAFFGQGTRLTVV.